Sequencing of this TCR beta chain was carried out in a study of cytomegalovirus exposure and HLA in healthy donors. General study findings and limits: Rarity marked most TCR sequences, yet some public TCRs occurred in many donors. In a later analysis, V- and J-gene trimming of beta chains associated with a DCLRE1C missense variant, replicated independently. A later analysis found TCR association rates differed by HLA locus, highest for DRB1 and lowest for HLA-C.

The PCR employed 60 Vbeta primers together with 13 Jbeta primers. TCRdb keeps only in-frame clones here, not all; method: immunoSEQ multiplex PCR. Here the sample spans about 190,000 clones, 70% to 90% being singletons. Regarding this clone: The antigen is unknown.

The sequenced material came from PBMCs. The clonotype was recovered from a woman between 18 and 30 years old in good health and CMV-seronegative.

The CDR3 coding sequence is TGTGCCAGCAGCGAGGGACTAGCGGGAGGTGAGCAGTACTTC. It specifies CASSEGLAGGEQYF. The chain has TRBV7-3 and TRBJ2-7; 15 bases fit TRBD2. The CDR3 has 14 residues. Germline V lookup: CDR1 SGHTA, CDR2 FQGTGA. The V segment lost 5 bases and the J segment 7 bases; nucleotides outside the gene matches: 3.